The 21 T cell receptor beta chains listed next were all sequenced from one sample in a study of blood T cell repertoires in COVID-19. Here immunoSEQ multiplex PCR was the method, and the copy in TCRdb shows in-frame clones only, minus some. This table holds 90,000 to 130,000 clones, 88% found once. The sequenced material came from peripheral blood. These receptors were obtained from a woman aged 45-65 years with acute or convalescent COVID-19.

This clone appeared once. CDR3 in amino acids: CASSLGQGFQNEQFF. The CDR3 nucleotides are TGTGCCAGTAGTCTCGGACAGGGATTCCAGAATGAGCAGTTCTTC. The rearrangement joins TRBV19 to TRBJ2-1; TRBD1 matches at 8 bases. Germline V gives CDR1 LNHDA, CDR2 SQIVND (reference sequence). CDR3 length equals 15 residues. The V gene end was trimmed by 5 bases and the J gene end by 7 bases; junction bases not matched to a gene: 10.

The chain uses TRBV19 and TRBJ1-4, with a tentative D call TRBD1 (5 bases). This CDR3 is 16 amino acids long. Per the germline V gene, CDR1 is LNHDA and CDR2 is SQIVND (reference sequence). Deletions cut 6 bases from V and 0 bases from J, with 14 bases between. For the CDR3, the DNA is TGTGCCAGTAGCCACCTCGGGACTGCAACTAATGAAAAACTGTTTTTT. This translates into CASSHLGTATNEKLFF.

The table lists this clone with a count of one. The V call is TRBV11-2, the J call TRBJ2-7; D remains ambiguous. The CDR3 totals 12 residues. V lost 1 base and J lost 3, with 4 bases in between. CDR1 is SGHAT and CDR2 is FQNNGV in the germline V gene. This CDR3 reads CASSLVRYEQYF. CDR3 sequence (DNA): TGTGCCAGCAGCTTAGTCCGCTACGAGCAGTACTTC.

V and J are TRBV28 and TRBJ2-1; TRBD2 is a possible D gene (5 bases). With 2 bases removed from V and 8 bases from J, the gap between germline ends came to 10 bases. There are 13 residues in the CDR3. Germline lookup yields CDR1 MDHEN and CDR2 SYDVKM. This chain's CDR3 is CASSLHGKYEQFF. The DNA of the CDR3 is TGTGCCAGCAGTTTACACGGGAAGTATGAGCAGTTCTTC.

This chain joins TRBV2 and TRBJ1-2; 9 nucleotides align to TRBD1. The V segment lost 6 bases and the J segment 4 bases; nucleotides outside the gene matches: 3. This CDR3 has 13 residues. Germline V CDR1 and CDR2: SNHLY, FYNNEI. CDR3 sequence reads: CASRGQGTYGYTF. The CDR3 coding sequence is TGTGCCAGCAGGGGACAGGGAACCTATGGCTACACCTTC. The full variable domain, its missing parts supplied by reference TRBV2 and TRBJ1-2, is EPEVTQTPSHQVTQMGQEVILRCVPISNHLYFYWYRQILGQKVEFLVSFYNNEISEKSEIFDDQFSVERPDGSNFTLKIRSTKLEDSAMYFCASRGQGTYGYTFGSGTRLTVV.

The chain joins TRBV28 to TRBJ1-5; 10 positions agree with TRBD1. This CDR3 is built from 16 residues. V lost 6 bases to trimming and J lost 1 base; unmatched junction nucleotides: 6. Germline-derived CDR1 and CDR2 are MDHEN and SYDVKM. CDR3 in amino acids: CASRNEDRGSNQPQHF. As DNA, the CDR3 is TGTGCCAGCAGGAACGAGGACAGGGGGAGCAATCAGCCCCAGCATTTT.

The V gene is TRBV7-2, the J gene TRBJ1-2; 10 bases are shared with TRBD1. Germline CDR1 is SGHTA and CDR2 is FQGNSA. CDR3 length: 14 residues. After removal of 5 bases from V and 4 bases from J, the junction contained 4 bases not matched to a gene. The CDR3 region has the DNA TGTGCCAGCAGCCTGGACAGGGGGGTCTATGGCTACACCTTC. It is translated as CASSLDRGVYGYTF.

The chain couples TRBV5-1 to TRBJ1-3, with no clear D. V lost 7 bases, J lost 0 bases, and 14 bases lay in between. The CDR3 loop spans 15 amino acids. Per germline, CDR1 SGHRS and CDR2 YFSETQ. The chain's CDR3 is CASSNVGYSGNTIYF. The CDR3 nucleotides are TGCGCCAGCTCTAATGTGGGCTACTCTGGAAACACCATATATTTT.

The V and J genes are TRBV5-5 and TRBJ1-1, with 7 bases that match TRBD1. Unmatched junction bases numbered 5, after V lost 5 bases and J lost 7 bases. The V gene's germline CDR1 is SGHKS and CDR2 YYEKEE (reference sequence). The CDR3 length is 12 residues. The CDR3 coding sequence is TGTGCCAGCAGATTAAACAGGGGTGAAGCTTTCTTT. Residues: CASRLNRGEAFF.

This chain connects TRBV6-1 to TRBJ1-2; weak D call: TRBD1 (5 bases). The CDR3 covers 14 residues. V dropped 1 base and J dropped 12 bases, with 18 bases sitting between them. The germline V gene encodes CDR1 MNHNS and CDR2 SASEGT. In DNA form, the CDR3 reads TGTGCCAGCAGTGAAGGGCCAGGTGGGGGGGTACACACCTTC. Its protein is CASSEGPGGGVHTF.

The chain couples TRBV15 to TRBJ2-1, with D perhaps TRBD1 (6 bases). Germline V gene sequence: CDR1 LNHNV, CDR2 YYDKDF (reference sequence). Trimming left V 0 bases short and J 7 bases short, with 13 bases between. There are 15 residues in the CDR3. CDR3 sequence: CATSREGQGMNEQFF. In DNA form, the CDR3 reads TGTGCCACCAGCAGAGAAGGGCAGGGGATGAATGAGCAGTTCTTC.

This clone has more than one count but fewer than ten. The chain joins TRBV24-1 to TRBJ2-2, with D maybe TRBD1 (6 bases). The CDR3 length is 18 residues. Germline CDR1 and CDR2: KGHDR and SFDVKD. Trimming stripped 0 bases from V and 5 bases from J, with 18 bases between. The CDR3 is CATSDLLDRRQGTGELFF. CDR3 DNA sequence: TGTGCCACCAGTGATTTGCTAGACCGCCGGCAGGGGACCGGGGAGCTGTTTTTT.

The V and J genes are TRBV5-5 and TRBJ1-1; no clear D gene. This CDR3 contains 13 residues. Germline values: CDR1 SGHKS, CDR2 YYEKEE (reference sequence). V lost 0 bases and J lost 6, with 9 bases in between. This CDR3 reads CASSLGSVSEAFF. CDR3 DNA sequence: TGTGCCAGCAGCTTGGGATCAGTCTCTGAAGCTTTCTTT.

The chain carries TRBV7-9 and TRBJ2-4, with 7 bases matching TRBD1. CDR3 length: 17 residues. Per the germline V gene, CDR1 is SEHNR and CDR2 is FQNEAQ (reference sequence). Trimming took 5 bases from V and 2 from J; bases not matched to a gene: 12. The CDR3 DNA is TGTGCCAGCAGCCGAACGGGACAGTCCTCGTCCAAAAACATTCAGTACTTC. This sequence encodes CASSRTGQSSSKNIQYF.

The gene calls are TRBV7-2 and TRBJ2-1; 10 positions agree with TRBD1. The CDR3 is 16 amino acids. Germline trimming cut 4 bases from V and 1 base from J; bases unmatched to any gene: 4. Germline CDR1 is SGHTA and CDR2 is FQGNSA. In DNA, the CDR3 is TGTGCCAGCAGCTCAAGGACAGGGGGTTCCTACAATGAGCAGTTCTTC. The encoded protein is CASSSRTGGSYNEQFF.

The chain has TRBV27 and TRBJ2-7; 12 nucleotides line up with TRBD2. The germline gives CDR1 MNHEY, CDR2 SMNVEV (reference sequence). The CDR3 is made up of 15 amino acids. V trimming: 5 bases; J trimming: 2 bases; junction bases outside the gene matches: 4. Written as DNA, the CDR3 is TGTGCCAGCAGTCTACGGACTAGCGGGACCTACGAGCAGTACTTC. Its protein is CASSLRTSGTYEQYF.

V and J are TRBV28 and TRBJ1-1; TRBD1 matches 9 bases. V lost 4 bases to trimming and J lost 5 bases; unmatched junction nucleotides: 8. Germline V gene sequence: CDR1 MDHEN, CDR2 SYDVKM. This CDR3 is 15 amino acids long. The DNA for the CDR3 is TGTGCCAGCAGTTCTCTTACAGGGGGCTGGACTGAAGCTTTCTTT. Protein product: CASSSLTGGWTEAFF.

V usage is TRBV2 and J usage is TRBJ1-4; the match to TRBD1 covers 7 bases. Losses at the gene ends were 7 bases for V and 7 bases for J; bases not matched to a gene: 9. This CDR3 spans 14 amino acids. The V gene's germline CDR1 is SNHLY and CDR2 FYNNEI. The DNA of the CDR3 is TGTGCCAGCACCGAGATTACAGGGGTTGAAAAACTGTTTTTT. This encodes CASTEITGVEKLFF. Drawing the rest from reference TRBV2 and TRBJ1-4, the complete variable domain is EPEVTQTPSHQVTQMGQEVILRCVPISNHLYFYWYRQILGQKVEFLVSFYNNEISEKSEIFDDQFSVERPDGSNFTLKIRSTKLEDSAMYFCASTEITGVEKLFFGSGTQLSVL.

The genes are TRBV18 and TRBJ2-2; D not certain. Trimming removed 1 base at V and 5 bases at J, with 5 bases between. The CDR3 sequence is 13 residues long. Germline CDR1 reads KGHSH; CDR2 reads LQKENI. Here the CDR3 reads CASSPLATGELFF. CDR3 DNA: TGTGCCAGCTCACCACTAGCAACCGGGGAGCTGTTTTTT.

This chain connects TRBV28 to TRBJ1-2; D possibly corresponds to TRBD1 (6 bases). The CDR3 sequence is 16 residues long. Trimming stripped 1 base from V and 4 bases from J, with 16 bases between. Germline V lookup: CDR1 MDHEN, CDR2 SYDVKM. The CDR3: CASSLYGRQESYGYTF. As DNA, the CDR3 is TGTGCCAGCAGTTTATACGGCCGACAGGAGAGCTATGGCTACACCTTC.

This chain uses TRBV5-1 with TRBJ2-1; 7 bases are shared with TRBD2. Germline assignment: CDR1 SGHRS and CDR2 YFSETQ. The CDR3 spans 15 residues. Germline trimming cut 6 bases from V and 8 bases from J; bases unmatched to any gene: 14. This chain's CDR3 is CASTLGRAGVDEQFF. The CDR3 DNA reads TGCGCCAGCACCCTTGGGAGGGCAGGTGTCGATGAGCAGTTCTTC.